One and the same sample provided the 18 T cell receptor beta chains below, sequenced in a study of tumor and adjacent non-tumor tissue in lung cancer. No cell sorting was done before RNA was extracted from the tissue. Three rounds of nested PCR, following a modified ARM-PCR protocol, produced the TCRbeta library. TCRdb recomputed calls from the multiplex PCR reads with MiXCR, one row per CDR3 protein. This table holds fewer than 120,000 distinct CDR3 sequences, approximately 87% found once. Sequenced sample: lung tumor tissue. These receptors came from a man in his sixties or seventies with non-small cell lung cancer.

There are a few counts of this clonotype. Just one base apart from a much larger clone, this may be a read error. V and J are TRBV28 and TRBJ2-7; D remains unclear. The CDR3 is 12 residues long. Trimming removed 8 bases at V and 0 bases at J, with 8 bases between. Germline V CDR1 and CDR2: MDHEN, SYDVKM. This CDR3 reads CASGLGSYEQYF. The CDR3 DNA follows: TGTGCCAGCGGTCTAGGCTCCTACGAGCAGTACTTC.

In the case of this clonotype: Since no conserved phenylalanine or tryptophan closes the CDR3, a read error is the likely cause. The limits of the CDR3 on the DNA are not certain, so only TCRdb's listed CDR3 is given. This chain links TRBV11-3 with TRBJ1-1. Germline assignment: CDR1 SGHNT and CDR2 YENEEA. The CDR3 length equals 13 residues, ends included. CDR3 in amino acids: CASSSFRDTEVFS.

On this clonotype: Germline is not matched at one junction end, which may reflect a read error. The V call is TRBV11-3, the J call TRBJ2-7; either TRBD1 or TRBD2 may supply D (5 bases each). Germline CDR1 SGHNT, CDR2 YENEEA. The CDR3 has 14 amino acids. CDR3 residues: CANSLYGTLGEQYF. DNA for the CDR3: TGTGCCAACAGCTTGTACGGGACGCTAGGAGAGCAGTACTTT.

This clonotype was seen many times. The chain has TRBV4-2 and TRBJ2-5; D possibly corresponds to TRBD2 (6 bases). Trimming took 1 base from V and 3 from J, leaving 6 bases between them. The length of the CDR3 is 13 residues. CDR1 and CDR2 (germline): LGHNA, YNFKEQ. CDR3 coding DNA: TGTGCCAGCAGCCAAGCTAGCGAAGAGACCCAGTACTTC. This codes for CASSQASEETQYF.

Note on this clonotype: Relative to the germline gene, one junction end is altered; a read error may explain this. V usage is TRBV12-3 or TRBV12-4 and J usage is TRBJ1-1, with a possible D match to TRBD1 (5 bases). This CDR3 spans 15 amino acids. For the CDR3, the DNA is TGTGCCAGTAATTACTCCGGGGCGGGGAACACTGAAGGTTTCTTT. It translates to CASNYSGAGNTEGFF.

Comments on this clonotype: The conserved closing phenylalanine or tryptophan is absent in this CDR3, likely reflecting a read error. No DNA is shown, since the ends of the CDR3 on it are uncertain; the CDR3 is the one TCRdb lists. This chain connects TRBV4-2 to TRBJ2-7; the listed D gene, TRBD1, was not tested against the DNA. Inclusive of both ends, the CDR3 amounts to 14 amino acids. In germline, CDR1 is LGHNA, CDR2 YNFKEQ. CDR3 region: CASSQGQGLYEHFL.

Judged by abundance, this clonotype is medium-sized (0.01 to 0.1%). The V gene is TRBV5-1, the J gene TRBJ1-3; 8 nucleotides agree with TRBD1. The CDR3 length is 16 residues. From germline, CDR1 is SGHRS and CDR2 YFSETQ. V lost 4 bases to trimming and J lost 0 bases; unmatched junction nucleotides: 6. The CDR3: CASSETGGFSGNTIYF. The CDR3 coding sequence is TGCGCCAGCAGCGAAACAGGGGGGTTCTCTGGAAACACCATATATTTT.

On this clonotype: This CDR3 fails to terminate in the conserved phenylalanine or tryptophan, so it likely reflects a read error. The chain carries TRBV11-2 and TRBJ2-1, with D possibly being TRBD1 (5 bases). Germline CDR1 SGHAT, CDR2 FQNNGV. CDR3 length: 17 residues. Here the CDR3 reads CASVWGSCAASYNKQFI. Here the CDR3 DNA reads TGTGCCAGCGTTTGGGGCTCCTGCGCCGCCTCCTACAATAAGCAGTTCATC.

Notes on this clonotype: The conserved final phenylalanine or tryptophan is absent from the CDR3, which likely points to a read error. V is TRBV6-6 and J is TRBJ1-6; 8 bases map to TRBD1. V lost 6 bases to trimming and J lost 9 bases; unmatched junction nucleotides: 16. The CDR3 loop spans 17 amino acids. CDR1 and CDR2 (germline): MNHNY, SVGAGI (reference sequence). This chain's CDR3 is CASRKEHRTGTGSPLHS. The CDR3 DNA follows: TGTGCCAGCAGAAAGGAGCACAGAACAGGGACAGGTTCACCCCTCCACTCT.

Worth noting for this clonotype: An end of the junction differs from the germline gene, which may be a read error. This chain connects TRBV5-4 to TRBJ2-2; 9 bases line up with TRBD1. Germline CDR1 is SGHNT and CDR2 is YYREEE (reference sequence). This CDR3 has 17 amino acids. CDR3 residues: CASSLRPGTGISGELLF. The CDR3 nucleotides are TGTGCCAGCAGCTTACGGCCAGGGACAGGGATCTCCGGGGAGCTGCTTTTC.

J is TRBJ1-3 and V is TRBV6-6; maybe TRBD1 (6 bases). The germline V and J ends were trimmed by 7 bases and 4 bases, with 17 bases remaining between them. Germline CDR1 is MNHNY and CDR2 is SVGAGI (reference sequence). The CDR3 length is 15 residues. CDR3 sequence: CASTISGHGGNTIYF. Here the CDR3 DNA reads TGTGCCAGCACCATCTCGGGACATGGGGGAAACACCATATATTTT.

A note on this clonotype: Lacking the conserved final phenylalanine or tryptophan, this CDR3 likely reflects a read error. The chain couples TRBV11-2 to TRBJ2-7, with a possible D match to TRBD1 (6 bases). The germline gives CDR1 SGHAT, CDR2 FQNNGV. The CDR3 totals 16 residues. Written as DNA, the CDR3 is TGCGCCAGCAGCCCCCCCGCCGGGACACCAACCTACGAACAGTACCTC. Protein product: CASSPPAGTPTYEQYL.

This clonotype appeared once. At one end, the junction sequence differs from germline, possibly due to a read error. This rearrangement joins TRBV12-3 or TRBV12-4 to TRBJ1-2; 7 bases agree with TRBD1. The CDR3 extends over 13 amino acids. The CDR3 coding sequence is TGTGCCATTAACAGGGGCCTGGGCTATGGTTACACCTTC. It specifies CAINRGLGYGYTF.

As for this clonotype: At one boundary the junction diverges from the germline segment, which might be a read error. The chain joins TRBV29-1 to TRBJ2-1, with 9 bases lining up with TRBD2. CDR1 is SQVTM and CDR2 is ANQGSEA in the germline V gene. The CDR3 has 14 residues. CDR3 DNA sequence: TGCAGCAGTAGACTAGCGGTGTTCTACAATGAGCAGTTTTTC. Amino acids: CSSRLAVFYNEQFF.

The CDR3 DNA follows: TGTGCCAGCAGCAGGTCAGGAAGATACAATGAGCAGTTCTTC. Its protein product is CASSRSGRYNEQFF. The rearrangement joins TRBV5-6 to TRBJ2-1, with unresolved D. V lost 4 bases, J lost 4 bases, and 12 bases lay in between. Germline CDR1 and CDR2: SGHDT and YYEEEE. The CDR3 loop spans 14 amino acids.

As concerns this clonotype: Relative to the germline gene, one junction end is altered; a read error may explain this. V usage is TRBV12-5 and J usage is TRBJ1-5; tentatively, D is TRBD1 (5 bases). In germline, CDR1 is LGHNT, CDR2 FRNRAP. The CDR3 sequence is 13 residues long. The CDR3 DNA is TGTGATAATGGTTTTGACAGAAATCAGCCCCAACATTTT. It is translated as CDNGFDRNQPQHF.

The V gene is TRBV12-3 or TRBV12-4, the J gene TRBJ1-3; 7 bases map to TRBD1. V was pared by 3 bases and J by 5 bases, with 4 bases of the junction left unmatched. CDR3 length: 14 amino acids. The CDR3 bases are TGTGCCAGCAGTTTCACGGGACAGAGAAACACCATATATTTT. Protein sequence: CASSFTGQRNTIYF.

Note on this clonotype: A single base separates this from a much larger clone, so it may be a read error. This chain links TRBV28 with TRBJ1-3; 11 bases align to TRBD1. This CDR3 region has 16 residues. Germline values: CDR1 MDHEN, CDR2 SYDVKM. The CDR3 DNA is TGTGCCAGGAGTTCGGGACAGGGGGGTTTTCGAAACACCATATATTTT. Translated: CARSSGQGGFRNTIYF.